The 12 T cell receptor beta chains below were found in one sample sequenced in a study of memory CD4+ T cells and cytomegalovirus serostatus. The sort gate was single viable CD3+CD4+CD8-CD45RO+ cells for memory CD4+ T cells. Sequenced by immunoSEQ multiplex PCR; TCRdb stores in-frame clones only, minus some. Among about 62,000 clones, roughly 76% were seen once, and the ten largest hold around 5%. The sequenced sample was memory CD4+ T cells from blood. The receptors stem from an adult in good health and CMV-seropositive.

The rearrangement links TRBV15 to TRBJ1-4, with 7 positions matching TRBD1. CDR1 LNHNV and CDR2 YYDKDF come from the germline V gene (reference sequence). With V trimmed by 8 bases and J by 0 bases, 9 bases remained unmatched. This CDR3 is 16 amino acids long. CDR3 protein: CATAGGTAATNEKLFF. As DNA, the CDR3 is TGTGCCACCGCAGGAGGGACAGCTGCAACTAATGAAAAACTGTTTTTT.

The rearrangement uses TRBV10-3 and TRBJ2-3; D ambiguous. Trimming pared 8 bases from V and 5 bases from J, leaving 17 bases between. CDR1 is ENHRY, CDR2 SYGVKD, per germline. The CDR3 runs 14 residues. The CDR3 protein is CAIGDSVNVDTQYF. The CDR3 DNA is TGTGCCATCGGAGATTCGGTAAACGTAGATACGCAGTATTTT.

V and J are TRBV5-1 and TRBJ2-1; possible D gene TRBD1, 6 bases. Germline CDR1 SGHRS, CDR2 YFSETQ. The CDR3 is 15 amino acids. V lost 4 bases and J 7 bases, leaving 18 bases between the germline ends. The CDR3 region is CASSEQGALLNEQFF. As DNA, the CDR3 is TGCGCCAGCAGCGAACAGGGTGCCCTACTGAATGAGCAGTTCTTC.

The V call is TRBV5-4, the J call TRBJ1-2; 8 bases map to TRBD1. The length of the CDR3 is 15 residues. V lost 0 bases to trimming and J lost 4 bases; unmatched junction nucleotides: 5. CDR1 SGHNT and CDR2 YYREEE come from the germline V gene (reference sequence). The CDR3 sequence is CASSLGAGGSYGYTF. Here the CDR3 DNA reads TGTGCCAGCAGCTTGGGTGCAGGGGGCAGCTATGGCTACACCTTC.

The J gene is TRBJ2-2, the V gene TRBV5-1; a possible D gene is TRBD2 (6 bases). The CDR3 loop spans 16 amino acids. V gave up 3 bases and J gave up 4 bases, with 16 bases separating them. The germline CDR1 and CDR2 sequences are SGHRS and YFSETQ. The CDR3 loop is CASSWTGESGTGELFF. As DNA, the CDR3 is TGCGCCAGCAGCTGGACGGGGGAGTCGGGCACCGGGGAGCTGTTTTTT.

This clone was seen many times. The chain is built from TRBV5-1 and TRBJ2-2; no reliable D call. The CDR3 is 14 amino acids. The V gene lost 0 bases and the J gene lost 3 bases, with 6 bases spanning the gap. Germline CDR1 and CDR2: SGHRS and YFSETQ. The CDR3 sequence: CASSLGVDTGELFF. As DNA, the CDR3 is TGCGCCAGCAGCTTGGGAGTGGACACCGGGGAGCTGTTTTTT. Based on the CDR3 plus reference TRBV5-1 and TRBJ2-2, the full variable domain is KAGVTQTPRYLIKTRGQQVTLSCSPISGHRSVSWYQQTPGQGLQFLFEYFSETQRNKGNFPGRFSGRQFSNSRSEMNVSTLELGDSALYLCASSLGVDTGELFFGEGSRLTVL.

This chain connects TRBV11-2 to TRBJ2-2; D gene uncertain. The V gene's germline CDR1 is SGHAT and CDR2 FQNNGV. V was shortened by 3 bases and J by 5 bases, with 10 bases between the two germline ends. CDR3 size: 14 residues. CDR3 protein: CASSFGVTTGELFF. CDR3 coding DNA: TGTGCCAGCAGCTTTGGGGTTACGACCGGGGAGCTGTTTTTT. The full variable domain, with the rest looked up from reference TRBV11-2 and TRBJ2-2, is EAGVAQSPRYKIIEKRQSVAFWCNPISGHATLYWYQQILGQGPKLLIQFQNNGVVDDSQLPKDRFSAERLKGVDSTLKIQPAKLEDSAVYLCASSFGVTTGELFFGEGSRLTVL.

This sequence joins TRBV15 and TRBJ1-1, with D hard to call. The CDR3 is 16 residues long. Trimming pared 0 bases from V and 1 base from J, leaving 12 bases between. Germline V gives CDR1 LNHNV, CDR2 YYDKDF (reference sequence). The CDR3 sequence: CATSRDLATRNTEAFF. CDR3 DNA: TGTGCCACCAGCAGAGATTTAGCGACACGGAACACTGAAGCTTTCTTT.

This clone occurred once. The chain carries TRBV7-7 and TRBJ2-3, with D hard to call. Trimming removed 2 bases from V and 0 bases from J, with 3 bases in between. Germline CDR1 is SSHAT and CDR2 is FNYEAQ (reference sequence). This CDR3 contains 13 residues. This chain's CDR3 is CASSLSSTDTQYF. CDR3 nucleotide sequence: TGTGCCAGCAGCTTAAGTAGCACAGATACGCAGTATTTT.

CDR3 nucleotide sequence: TGCGCCAGCAGCTTGGCCAAGGGAGGGGGGTTTGGAGGGGCCAACGTCCTGACTTTC. Amino acids: CASSLAKGGGFGGANVLTF. The chain links TRBV5-1 to TRBJ2-6; tentative D call: TRBD2 (7 bases). CDR1 is SGHRS and CDR2 is YFSETQ in the germline V gene. V lost 0 bases to trimming and J lost 4 bases, with 20 bases between them. This CDR3 contains 19 residues.

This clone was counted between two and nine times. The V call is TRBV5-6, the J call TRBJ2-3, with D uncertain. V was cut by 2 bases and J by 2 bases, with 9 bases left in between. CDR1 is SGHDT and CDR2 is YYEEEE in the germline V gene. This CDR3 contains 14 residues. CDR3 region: CASSLQLVTDTQYF. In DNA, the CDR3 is TGTGCCAGCAGCTTACAGCTAGTCACAGATACGCAGTATTTT.

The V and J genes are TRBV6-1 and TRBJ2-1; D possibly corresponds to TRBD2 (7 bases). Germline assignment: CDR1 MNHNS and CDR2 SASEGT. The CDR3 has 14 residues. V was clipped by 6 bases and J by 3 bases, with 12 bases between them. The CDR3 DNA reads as TGTGCCAGCAGAGGCGGGGGCCACTACAATGAGCAGTTCTTC. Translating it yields CASRGGGHYNEQFF.